This entry is about one TCR beta chain. Its antigen is unknown. These data are taken from a study of T cell responses to AZD1222 COVID-19 vaccine. Study-level findings and limits: Researchers took repertoire samples only after the peak T cell response had come. Reports say nearly half of spike-specific TCRs go after unmutated variant regions.

This CDR3 spans 13 amino acids. Germline-derived CDR1 and CDR2 are GTSNPN and SVGIG (reference sequence). With V trimmed by 5 bases and J by 3 bases, 4 bases remained unmatched. The repertoire was sequenced with immunoSEQ multiplex PCR; TCRdb's copy has only in-frame clones and lacks some. Among around 130,000 clones listed, 80% to 90% were seen once. This chain uses TRBV30 with TRBJ1-2; 9 bases align to TRBD1. This receptor was taken from an adult who received the AZD1222 COVID-19 vaccine. The material was peripheral blood, obtained 28 days after the second AZD1222 dose. The CDR3 DNA reads TGTGCCTGGTTGGACAGGGGTGACTATGGCTACACCTTC. Translating it yields CAWLDRGDYGYTF.